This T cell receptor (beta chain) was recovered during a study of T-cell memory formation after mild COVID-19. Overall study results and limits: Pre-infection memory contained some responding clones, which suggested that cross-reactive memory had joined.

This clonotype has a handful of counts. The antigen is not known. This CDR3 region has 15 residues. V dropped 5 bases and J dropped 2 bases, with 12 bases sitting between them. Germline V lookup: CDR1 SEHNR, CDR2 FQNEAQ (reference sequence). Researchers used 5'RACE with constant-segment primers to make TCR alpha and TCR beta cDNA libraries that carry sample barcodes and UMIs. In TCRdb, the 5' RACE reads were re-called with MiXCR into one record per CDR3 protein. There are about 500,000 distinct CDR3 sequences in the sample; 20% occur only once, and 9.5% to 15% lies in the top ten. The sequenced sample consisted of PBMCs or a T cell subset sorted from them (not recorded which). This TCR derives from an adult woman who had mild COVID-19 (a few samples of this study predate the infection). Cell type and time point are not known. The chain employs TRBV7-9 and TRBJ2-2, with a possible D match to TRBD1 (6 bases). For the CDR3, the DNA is TGTGCCAGCAGCGGCCGGGACATAAACACCGGGGAGCTGTTTTTT. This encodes CASSGRDINTGELFF.